Below are 16 T cell receptor beta chains sequenced from a single sample in a study of CD8 T cells in ankylosing spondylitis. Study-wide points: A motif in TCR beta, a set of eight highly homologous variants, appeared characteristic of ankylosing spondylitis blood.

TCRdb ran MiXCR on the 5' RACE reads and lists one entry per CDR3 protein. The sample includes 750,000 to 850,000 distinct CDR3 sequences, roughly 10% of them seen just once. These receptors are not linked to any known antigen. The sample taken for sequencing was blood, either unsorted or a sorted T cell fraction (not recorded which). These receptors were taken from a male donor with ankylosing spondylitis.

Only a few counts were recorded for this clonotype. The chain joins TRBV10-3 to TRBJ2-5, with 7 bases identical to TRBD1. The CDR3 contains 14 residues. The trim removed 4 bases at V and 4 bases at J, leaving 6 bases unmatched. Germline loops: CDR1 ENHRY, CDR2 SYGVKD. The CDR3: CAISGDRAGETQYF. CDR3 bases: TGTGCCATCAGTGGAGACAGGGCAGGAGAGACCCAGTACTTC.

This clonotype was recorded a few times. J is TRBJ1-1 and V is TRBV6-1, with a possible D match to TRBD1 (6 bases). The CDR3 loop spans 13 amino acids. The germline gives CDR1 MNHNS, CDR2 SASEGT. V was clipped by 7 bases and J by 3 bases, with 12 bases between them. CDR3 amino acids: CASKGQADTEAFF. CDR3 nucleotides: TGTGCCAGCAAGGGACAAGCGGACACTGAAGCTTTCTTT.

This clonotype was seen more than once but under ten times. The chain uses TRBV5-1 and TRBJ2-3; tentatively, D is TRBD1 (5 bases). Germline-derived CDR1 and CDR2 are SGHRS and YFSETQ. CDR3 length: 17 amino acids. Trimming cost V 4 bases and J 2 bases, with 20 bases left between them. DNA of the CDR3: TGCGCCAGCAGCCGTACTCAGGGTCACAGCTTCACAGATACGCAGTATTTT. It codes for CASSRTQGHSFTDTQYF. Together with reference TRBV5-1 and TRBJ2-3, the CDR3 gives the full variable domain: KAGVTQTPRYLIKTRGQQVTLSCSPISGHRSVSWYQQTPGQGLQFLFEYFSETQRNKGNFPGRFSGRQFSNSRSEMNVSTLELGDSALYLCASSRTQGHSFTDTQYFGPGTRLTVL.

This clonotype was seen more than once but under ten times. The V and J genes are TRBV10-3 and TRBJ1-1, with D unresolved. Germline V gene data show CDR1 as ENHRY and CDR2 as SYGVKD. V lost 2 bases to trimming and J lost 11 bases, with 12 bases between them. CDR3 length equals 12 residues. The CDR3 DNA reads as TGTGCCATCAGTGAGGGGCTCAGGACTGCTTTCTTT. This sequence encodes CAISEGLRTAFF.

At least ten counts were recorded for this clonotype. V is TRBV12-3 or TRBV12-4 and J is TRBJ1-5, with D possibly TRBD1 on 5 matching bases. The CDR3 consists of 14 residues. Trimming took 8 bases from V and 4 from J, leaving 15 bases between them. CDR3 DNA sequence: TGTGCCAGCCGGCGGGGGACGGAGAATCAGCCCCAGCATTTT. Its protein product is CASRRGTENQPQHF.

The chain links TRBV18 to TRBJ1-5, with TRBD1 matching over 7 bases. The CDR3 has 14 residues. J lost 5 bases, V lost 4 bases, and 5 bases had no gene match. Germline V lookup: CDR1 KGHSH, CDR2 LQKENI. CDR3 protein: CASSRRQGHQPQHF. The DNA for the CDR3 is TGTGCCAGCTCACGGCGACAGGGTCATCAGCCCCAGCATTTT.

This clonotype showed up just a few times. The chain carries TRBV14 and TRBJ2-3; 11 nucleotides match TRBD2. The CDR3 has 17 amino acids. V trimming: 3 bases; J trimming: 5 bases; junction bases outside the gene matches: 10. CDR1 and CDR2 from the germline V gene are SGHDN and FVKESK. The CDR3 DNA is TGTGCCAGCAGCCACGAGGGACTAGCGGCGTTGATAGATACGCAGTATTTT. This sequence encodes CASSHEGLAALIDTQYF.

This clonotype showed up just a few times. This chain joins TRBV28 and TRBJ1-5, with D possibly TRBD1 on 6 matching bases. This CDR3 has 14 residues. The V gene lost 5 bases and the J gene lost 3 bases, with 11 bases spanning the gap. The germline V gene encodes CDR1 MDHEN and CDR2 SYDVKM. The CDR3: CASSTGLVNQPQHF. CDR3 bases: TGTGCCAGCAGTACAGGGCTAGTCAATCAGCCCCAGCATTTT. Complete variable domain (other parts from reference TRBV28 and TRBJ1-5): DVKVTQSSRYLVKRTGEKVFLECVQDMDHENMFWYRQDPGLGLRLIYFSYDVKMKEKGDIPEGYSVSREKKERFSLILESASTNQTSMYLCASSTGLVNQPQHFGDGTRLSIL.

This clonotype has only a few counts. The gene calls are TRBV20-1 and TRBJ1-4, with D tentatively TRBD1 (6 bases). The CDR3 sequence is 15 residues long. Germline V gene sequence: CDR1 DFQATT, CDR2 SNEGSKA (reference sequence). Trimming took off 0 bases at V and 8 bases at J, with 16 bases between the two ends. CDR3 residues: CSARDLGGLTEKLFF. The CDR3 DNA follows: TGCAGTGCTAGAGATCTTGGGGGGCTGACGGAAAAACTGTTTTTT.

V is TRBV7-6 and J is TRBJ2-3, with TRBD2 identical over 12 bases. CDR3 size: 18 residues. V shed 4 bases and J 4 bases; nucleotides not matched to a gene: 12. CDR1 is SGHVS, CDR2 FNYEAQ, per germline. CDR3 region: CASSSGLAGTLNADTQYF. The DNA for the CDR3 is TGTGCCAGCAGCTCCGGACTAGCGGGGACTTTGAACGCAGATACGCAGTATTTT.

The chain is built from TRBV10-3 and TRBJ1-6, with a weak D call TRBD1 (5 bases). The CDR3 covers 15 residues. Germline V lookup: CDR1 ENHRY, CDR2 SYGVKD. Trimming pared 4 bases from V and 4 bases from J, leaving 11 bases between. For the CDR3, the DNA is TGTGCCATCAGTGGCCGGGACGGATATAATTCACCCCTCCACTTT. It encodes CAISGRDGYNSPLHF.

This clonotype showed up just a few times. The rearrangement uses TRBV20-1 and TRBJ2-3; D uncertain. This CDR3 contains 13 residues. CDR1 and CDR2 (germline): DFQATT, SNEGSKA (reference sequence). Trimming cost V 6 bases and J 3 bases, with 13 bases left between them. CDR3 loop: CSAPPMGTDTQYF. CDR3 bases: TGCAGTGCCCCACCGATGGGGACAGATACGCAGTATTTT.

This clonotype was recorded a few times. The chain recombines TRBV6-2 or TRBV6-3 with TRBJ2-7, with D tentatively TRBD1 (6 bases). V was clipped by 2 bases and J by 6 bases, with 8 bases between them. Germline CDR1 MNHEY, CDR2 SVGEGT. CDR3 length: 12 amino acids. Here the CDR3 DNA reads TGTGCCAGCAGTTACCGGGACACCGAGCAGTACTTC. This encodes CASSYRDTEQYF.

This clonotype was found a few times. V is TRBV2 and J is TRBJ2-3; D unresolved. The V end was cut by 2 bases, the J end by 2 bases, with 14 bases between. CDR3 length: 16 amino acids. Per the germline V gene, CDR1 is SNHLY and CDR2 is FYNNEI. Here the CDR3 reads CASSERRSLFTDTQYF. As DNA, the CDR3 is TGTGCCAGCAGTGAAAGGAGAAGCCTTTTCACAGATACGCAGTATTTT.

V usage is TRBV5-6 and J usage is TRBJ2-7, with TRBD1 as a possible D gene (5 bases). V shed 0 bases and J shed 1 base, with 11 bases lying between them. CDR3 length: 15 amino acids. Germline CDR1 and CDR2: SGHDT and YYEEEE. As DNA, the CDR3 is TGTGCCAGCAGCTTGGGTGACAGAGAATCCTACGAGCAGTACTTC. The encoded protein is CASSLGDRESYEQYF.

V gene TRBV4-1 combines with J gene TRBJ2-1; 10 bases match TRBD2. There are 18 residues in the CDR3. The V gene's germline CDR1 is MGHRA and CDR2 YSYEKL. The V segment lost 0 bases and the J segment 8 bases; nucleotides outside the gene matches: 13. CDR3 amino acids: CASSQDMGSSGSLYEQFF. CDR3 in DNA: TGCGCCAGCAGCCAAGATATGGGCTCTAGCGGGAGTCTGTATGAGCAGTTCTTC.